The clone carrying this TCR beta chain was recorded at least ten times. Its antigen remains unidentified. These data are taken from a study of T cells in Graves' hyperthyroidism and ophthalmopathy. Study-wide points: Ophthalmopathy was predicted by the model a median of roughly 6.7 months ahead of onset. From stable hyperthyroidism, ophthalmopathy was set apart by a 13 V-J model.

CDR3 length: 17 residues. Germline CDR1 MNHNS, CDR2 SASEGT. Deletions cut 5 bases from V and 2 bases from J, with 22 bases between. Using RNA transcripts as the source, TCR beta CDR3 regions were amplified. First-round RT-PCR with HTBI primers amplified the TCR CDR3 region. Using its own MiXCR run on the multiplex PCR reads, TCRdb lists one record per CDR3 protein. The profile shows about 330,000 distinct CDR3 sequences, roughly an eighth of them singletons. Thyroid ultrasound and orbital computed tomography, with clinical symptoms and serum thyroxine and TRAb, informed diagnoses. V usage is TRBV6-1 and J usage is TRBJ2-7; D perhaps matches TRBD2 (6 bases). This receptor was taken from a woman between 40 and 50 years old with Graves' ophthalmopathy. The specimen sequenced was blood. CDR3 sequence reads: CASSPTGGTRKAYEQYF. DNA of the CDR3: TGTGCCAGCAGTCCTACCGGCGGGACGAGAAAGGCCTACGAGCAGTACTTC.